The subject of this entry is one TCR beta chain. Expressed TCRB transcripts were sequenced because the isolated RNA had all been reverse transcribed beforehand. Clones were sequenced by immunoSEQ multiplex PCR, and TCRdb holds only the in-frame ones, with some missing. The sample contains 250,000 to 350,000 clones, 14% of which appear only once. Germline CDR1 reads MGHDK; CDR2 reads SYGVNS. The CDR3 length is 11 residues. The V gene lost 4 bases and the J gene lost 4 bases, with 4 bases spanning the gap. This record belongs to a study of beta chain features in type 1 diabetes. The receptor was derived from a man under 40 in good health. Sequences were obtained from central memory CD4+ T cells from blood. This chain uses TRBV25-1 with TRBJ1-2, with unresolved D. The CDR3 spells CASSAVYGYTF. CDR3 coding DNA: TGTGCCAGCAGTGCGGTCTATGGCTACACCTTC.